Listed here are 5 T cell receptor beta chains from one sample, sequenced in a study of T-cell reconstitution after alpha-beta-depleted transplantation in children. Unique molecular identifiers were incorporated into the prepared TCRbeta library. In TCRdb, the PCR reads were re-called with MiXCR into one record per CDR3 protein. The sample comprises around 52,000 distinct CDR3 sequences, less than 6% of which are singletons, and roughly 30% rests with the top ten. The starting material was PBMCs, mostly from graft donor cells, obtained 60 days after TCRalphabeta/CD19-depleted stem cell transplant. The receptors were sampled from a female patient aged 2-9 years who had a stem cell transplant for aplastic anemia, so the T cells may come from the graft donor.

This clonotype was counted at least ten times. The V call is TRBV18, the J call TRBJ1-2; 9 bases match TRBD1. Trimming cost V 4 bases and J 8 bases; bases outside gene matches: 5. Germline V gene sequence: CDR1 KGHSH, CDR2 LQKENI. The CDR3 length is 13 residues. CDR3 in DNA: TGTGCCAGCTCACAGGGGACAGGGCAAGGCTACACCTTC. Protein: CASSQGTGQGYTF.

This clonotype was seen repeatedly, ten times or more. DNA for the CDR3: TGTGCCAGCAGTTTGAAGGGTGTGGGCACTGAAGCTTTCTTT. It yields the protein CASSLKGVGTEAFF. This chain uses TRBV12-3 or TRBV12-4 with TRBJ1-1, with D unresolved. The CDR3 sequence is 14 residues long. V gave up 3 bases and J gave up 4 bases, with 12 bases separating them.

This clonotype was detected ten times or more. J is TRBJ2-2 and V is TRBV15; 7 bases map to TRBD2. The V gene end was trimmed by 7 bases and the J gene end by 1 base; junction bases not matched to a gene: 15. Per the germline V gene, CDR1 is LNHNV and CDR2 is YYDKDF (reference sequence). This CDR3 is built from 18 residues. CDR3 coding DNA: TGTGCCACCACCTCCGGGAGGCCTCTACTAAAGAACACCGGGGAGCTGTTTTTT. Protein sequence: CATTSGRPLLKNTGELFF. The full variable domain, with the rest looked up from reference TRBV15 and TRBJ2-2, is DAMVIQNPRYQVTQFGKPVTLSCSQTLNHNVMYWYQQKSSQAPKLLFHYYDKDFNNEADTPDNFQSRRPNTSFCFLDIRSPGLGDTAMYLCATTSGRPLLKNTGELFFGEGSRLTVL.

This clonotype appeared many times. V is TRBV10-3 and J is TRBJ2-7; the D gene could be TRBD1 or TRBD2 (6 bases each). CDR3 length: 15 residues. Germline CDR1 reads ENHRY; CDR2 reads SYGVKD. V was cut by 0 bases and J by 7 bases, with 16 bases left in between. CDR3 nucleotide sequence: TGTGCCATCAGTGAGTCGGCTGTGGGGGGCGGGGAGCAGTACTTC. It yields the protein CAISESAVGGGEQYF.

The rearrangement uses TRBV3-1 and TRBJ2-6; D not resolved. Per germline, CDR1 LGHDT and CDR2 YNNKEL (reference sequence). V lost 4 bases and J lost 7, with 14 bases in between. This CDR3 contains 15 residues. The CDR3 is CASSPAPFGANVLTF. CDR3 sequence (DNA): TGTGCCAGCAGCCCAGCCCCGTTTGGAGCCAACGTCCTGACTTTC.